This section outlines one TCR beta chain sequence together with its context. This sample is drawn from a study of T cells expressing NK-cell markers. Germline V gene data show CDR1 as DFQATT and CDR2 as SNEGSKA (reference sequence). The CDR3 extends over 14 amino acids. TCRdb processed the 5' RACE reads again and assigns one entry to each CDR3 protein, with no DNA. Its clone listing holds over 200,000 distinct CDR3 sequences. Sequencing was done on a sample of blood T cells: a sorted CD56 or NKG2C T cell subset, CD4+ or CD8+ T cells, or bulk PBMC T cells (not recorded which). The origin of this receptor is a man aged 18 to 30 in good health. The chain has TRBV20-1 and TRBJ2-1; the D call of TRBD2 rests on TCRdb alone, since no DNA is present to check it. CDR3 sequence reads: CSASLSGRANEQFF.